The 17 T cell receptor beta chains in this list originate from one sample, sequenced in a study of blood T cell repertoires in COVID-19. Sequenced by immunoSEQ multiplex PCR; TCRdb stores in-frame clones only, minus some. The sample shows under 300,000 clones, about 87% of them seen only once. Input material: peripheral blood. Source of these receptors: a woman between 70 and 85 years old with active or convalescent COVID-19.

The chain employs TRBV4-3 and TRBJ1-2; maybe TRBD1 (5 bases). V was shortened by 1 base and J by 5 bases, with 11 bases between the two germline ends. The V gene's germline CDR1 is LGHNA and CDR2 YSLEER. This CDR3 has 14 residues. The CDR3 nucleotides read TGCGCCAGCAGCCAAGCGGCAGGACAATATGGCTACACCTTC. Residues: CASSQAAGQYGYTF.

The chain couples TRBV6-2 or TRBV6-3 to TRBJ2-1; 9 bases map to TRBD1. Trimming cost V 5 bases and J 8 bases; bases outside gene matches: 7. Germline loops: CDR1 MNHEY, CDR2 SVGEGT. CDR3 length: 14 amino acids. CDR3: CASSGDRVIDEQFF. The DNA for the CDR3 is TGTGCCAGCAGTGGGGACAGGGTCATCGATGAGCAGTTCTTC.

The chain recombines TRBV9 with TRBJ2-6, with TRBD1 as a possible D gene (6 bases). Germline V gene data show CDR1 as SGDLS and CDR2 as YYNGEE. CDR3 length: 15 amino acids. The V end lost 4 bases, the J end lost 1 base, and 9 bases lay between the germline ends. The CDR3 DNA reads as TGTGCCAGCAGCTATACAGGGTCTGGGGCCAACGTCCTGACTTTC. This encodes CASSYTGSGANVLTF.

The gene calls are TRBV4-1 and TRBJ1-4, with 8 positions matching TRBD1. Trimming cost V 4 bases and J 7 bases; bases outside gene matches: 11. CDR3 length equals 16 residues. Germline values: CDR1 MGHRA, CDR2 YSYEKL. This CDR3 is CASSRGQGGEFEKLFF. CDR3 bases: TGCGCCAGCAGCCGCGGACAGGGCGGGGAATTTGAAAAACTGTTTTTT.

V and J are TRBV5-6 and TRBJ2-2; 9 bases align to TRBD1. The germline CDR1 and CDR2 sequences are SGHDT and YYEEEE. Trimming at V came to 1 base and at J to 2 bases, leaving 9 bases not matched to a gene. The CDR3 runs to 18 residues. DNA for the CDR3: TGTGCCAGCAGCTTGTTACTAGGGGGACAGGGAAACACCGGGGAGCTGTTTTTT. This translates into CASSLLLGGQGNTGELFF.

The chain couples TRBV6-6 to TRBJ2-1, with D unclear. Germline assignment: CDR1 MNHNY and CDR2 SVGAGI (reference sequence). Trimming cost V 4 bases and J 8 bases, with 6 bases left between them. The CDR3 consists of 11 residues. CDR3 nucleotides: TGTGCCAGCAGTTTTTCCGATGAGCAGTTCTTC. As protein: CASSFSDEQFF.

The chain joins TRBV11-2 to TRBJ2-7, with 8 bases that match TRBD2. Germline CDR1 and CDR2: SGHAT and FQNNGV. The ends lost 2 bases at V and 0 bases at J; junction bases unmatched: 15. There are 19 residues in the CDR3. The CDR3 sequence is CASSLPRSTSGRHSYEQYF. CDR3 coding DNA: TGTGCCAGCAGCTTACCTAGATCCACTAGCGGCAGGCACTCCTACGAGCAGTACTTC. Based on the CDR3 plus reference TRBV11-2 and TRBJ2-7, the full variable domain is EAGVAQSPRYKIIEKRQSVAFWCNPISGHATLYWYQQILGQGPKLLIQFQNNGVVDDSQLPKDRFSAERLKGVDSTLKIQPAKLEDSAVYLCASSLPRSTSGRHSYEQYFGPGTRLTVT.

The chain has TRBV7-6 and TRBJ2-7, with 9 bases matching TRBD1. Germline CDR1 reads SGHVS; CDR2 reads FNYEAQ. The V gene end was trimmed by 4 bases and the J gene end by 3 bases; junction bases not matched to a gene: 7. The CDR3 covers 15 residues. The CDR3 region has the DNA TGTGCCAGCAGCTCCCCTGGACAGGGGCTCTACGAGCAGTACTTC. Translating gives CASSSPGQGLYEQYF. The complete variable domain, with remaining parts taken from reference TRBV7-6 and TRBJ2-7, reads GAGVSQSPRYKVTKRGQDVALRCDPISGHVSLYWYRQALGQGPEFLTYFNYEAQQDKSGLPNDRFSAERPEGSISTLTIQRTEQRDSAMYRCASSSPGQGLYEQYFGPGTRLTVT.

V is TRBV7-3 and J is TRBJ1-1; TRBD1 agrees at 7 bases. Germline lookup yields CDR1 SGHTA and CDR2 FQGTGA. J lost 5 bases, V lost 7 bases, and 16 bases had no gene match. The CDR3 totals 16 residues. The CDR3 protein is CASMRGRFYRGTEAFF. The CDR3 coding sequence is TGTGCCAGCATGCGGGGCCGCTTCTACAGGGGAACTGAAGCTTTCTTT.

The V gene is TRBV3-1 (or the pseudogene TRBV3-2), the J gene TRBJ2-2, with TRBD2 matching 16 bases. This CDR3 region has 19 residues. Germline assignment: CDR1 LGHDT and CDR2 YNNKEL (reference sequence). Germline trimming cut 3 bases from V and 0 bases from J; bases unmatched to any gene: 4. The DNA of the CDR3 is TGTGCCAGCAGCCATCCGGGACTAGCGGGGGGGACGAACACCGGGGAGCTGTTTTTT. This codes for CASSHPGLAGGTNTGELFF.

The rearrangement links TRBV16 to TRBJ1-2; 8 bases are a match to TRBD1. The CDR3 has 15 residues. Germline CDR1 KGHSY, CDR2 FQNENV. Trimming at V came to 4 bases and at J to 7 bases, leaving 11 bases not matched to a gene. The CDR3 coding sequence is TGTGCCAGCAGCCTAAAAGGAACAGGGGGAACTGGCTACACCTTC. Protein product: CASSLKGTGGTGYTF.

The rearrangement links TRBV20-1 to TRBJ1-5, with D unclear. The CDR3 is 13 amino acids. V lost 3 bases to trimming and J lost 6 bases, with 12 bases between them. The V gene's germline CDR1 is DFQATT and CDR2 SNEGSKA (reference sequence). The CDR3 here is CSASRLAGQPQHF. In DNA form, the CDR3 reads TGCAGTGCTAGTCGGTTGGCGGGTCAGCCCCAGCATTTT.

V and J are TRBV5-1 and TRBJ1-3; 7 bases match TRBD1. Germline assignment: CDR1 SGHRS and CDR2 YFSETQ. J gave up 4 bases and V 2 bases, and 9 bases lay outside the gene matches. The CDR3 sequence is 16 residues long. CDR3 nucleotide sequence: TGCGCCAGCAGCTTCCGACAGGGTATAGCAGGAAACACCATATATTTT. Translating it yields CASSFRQGIAGNTIYF.

V usage is TRBV3-1 (or the pseudogene TRBV3-2) and J usage is TRBJ1-4, with 9 positions matching TRBD1. The CDR3 sequence is 18 residues long. After removal of 3 bases from V and 1 base from J, the junction contained 9 bases not matched to a gene. From germline, CDR1 is LGHDT and CDR2 YNNKEL (reference sequence). CDR3 nucleotide sequence: TGTGCCAGCAGCCATCCTCTCCGGGGACAGGGAACTAATGAAAAACTGTTTTTT. Protein: CASSHPLRGQGTNEKLFF.

The rearrangement joins TRBV4-1 to TRBJ1-2, with 8 bases lining up with TRBD1. Germline V lookup: CDR1 MGHRA, CDR2 YSYEKL. The CDR3 is 17 residues long. The V and J ends lost 0 bases and 4 bases, in that order; junction bases with no gene match: 10. The CDR3 DNA reads TGCGCCAGCAGCCAAGATGAAGGGGCAGGGGGCTCCTATGGCTACACCTTC. Protein: CASSQDEGAGGSYGYTF.

The DNA for the CDR3 is TGTGCCAGCAGCTTACGACAGGGGCGGGGTGGCTACACCTTC. The encoded protein is CASSLRQGRGGYTF. The chain recombines TRBV27 with TRBJ1-2; 8 bases map to TRBD1. CDR1 and CDR2 from the germline V gene are MNHEY and SMNVEV (reference sequence). The CDR3 loop spans 14 amino acids. With V trimmed by 6 bases and J by 7 bases, 10 bases remained unmatched.

CDR3: CASSFTGRVYEQYF. CDR3 coding DNA: TGTGCCAGCAGTTTTACAGGGCGAGTCTACGAGCAGTACTTC. This chain uses TRBV6-5 with TRBJ2-7, with TRBD1 as a possible D gene (6 bases). Between the trimmed V and J ends, which lost 4 bases and 3 bases, there was a span of 13 bases. The CDR3 length is 14 residues. Germline values: CDR1 MNHEY, CDR2 SVGAGI.